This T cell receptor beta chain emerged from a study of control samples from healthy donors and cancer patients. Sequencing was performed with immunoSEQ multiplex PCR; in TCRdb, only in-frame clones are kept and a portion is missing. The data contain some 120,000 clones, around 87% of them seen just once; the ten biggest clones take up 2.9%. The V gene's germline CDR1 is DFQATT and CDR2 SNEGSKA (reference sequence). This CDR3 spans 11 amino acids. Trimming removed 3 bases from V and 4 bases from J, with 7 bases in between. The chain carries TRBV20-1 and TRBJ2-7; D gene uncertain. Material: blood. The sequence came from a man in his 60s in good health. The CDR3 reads CSASEVYEQYF. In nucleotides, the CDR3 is TGCAGTGCTAGTGAGGTATACGAGCAGTACTTC.